Presented here are 22 T cell receptor beta chains from one specimen sequenced in a study of cytomegalovirus exposure and HLA in healthy donors. The PCR made use of 60 Vbeta and 13 Jbeta primers. Libraries were prepared by immunoSEQ multiplex PCR; TCRdb keeps only in-frame clonotypes and omits some of them. Among roughly 220,000 clones, 65% to 85% were seen once, and the ten largest hold around 3%. Sequenced input: PBMCs. Every receptor here comes from a man aged 30 to 45 in good health and CMV-seronegative.

J is TRBJ1-1 and V is TRBV19; D might be TRBD1 (6 bases). This CDR3 spans 12 amino acids. Germline V gene sequence: CDR1 LNHDA, CDR2 SQIVND (reference sequence). Trimming took 10 bases from V and 2 from J, leaving 11 bases between them. CDR3 region: CATKDRNTEAFF. Written as DNA, the CDR3 is TGTGCCACCAAGGACAGAAACACTGAAGCTTTCTTT.

Here the CDR3 reads CASRGTMGQGFYTEAFF. CDR3 DNA: TGTGCCAGTAGAGGTACGATGGGACAGGGCTTCTACACTGAAGCTTTCTTT. This sequence joins TRBV19 and TRBJ1-1, with 9 bases identical to TRBD1. The V gene end was trimmed by 6 bases and the J gene end by 3 bases; junction bases not matched to a gene: 14. Germline V gene data show CDR1 as LNHDA and CDR2 as SQIVND (reference sequence). The CDR3 is made up of 17 amino acids.

The chain combines TRBV6-5 with TRBJ1-4; 10 bases align to TRBD1. Trimming took 5 bases from V and 8 from J; bases not matched to a gene: 5. Germline assignment: CDR1 MNHEY and CDR2 SVGAGI. This CDR3 is built from 14 residues. This CDR3 is CASSRQGAGEKLFF. The CDR3 DNA sequence: TGTGCCAGCAGTCGACAGGGGGCGGGAGAAAAACTGTTTTTT.

The chain joins TRBV13 to TRBJ2-5; D remains unclear. This CDR3 region has 12 residues. V lost 5 bases and J lost 5, with 9 bases in between. Germline V CDR1 and CDR2: PRHDT, FYEKMQ (reference sequence). The CDR3 is CASSPLRETQYF. DNA of the CDR3: TGTGCCAGCAGCCCACTTCGGGAGACCCAGTACTTC. Combining the CDR3 with reference TRBV13 and TRBJ2-5 gives the whole variable domain AAGVIQSPRHLIKEKRETATLKCYPIPRHDTVYWYQQGPGQDPQFLISFYEKMQSDKGSIPDRFSAQQFSDYHSELNMSSLELGDSALYFCASSPLRETQYFGPGTRLLVL.

This clone appeared once. The J gene is TRBJ2-7, the V gene TRBV15; possible D gene TRBD2, 6 bases. Germline V CDR1 and CDR2: LNHNV, YYDKDF (reference sequence). Trimming shortened V by 2 bases and J by 8 bases, and 13 bases separated the two germline ends. This CDR3 contains 13 residues. The CDR3 region is CATSRRDSDKQYF. Here the CDR3 DNA reads TGTGCCACCAGCAGACGGGACTCAGACAAGCAGTACTTC.

This sequence joins TRBV7-9 and TRBJ1-2; maybe TRBD1 (6 bases). Germline CDR1 SEHNR, CDR2 FQNEAQ (reference sequence). The germline V and J ends were trimmed by 5 bases and 8 bases, with 18 bases remaining between them. There are 14 residues in the CDR3. For the CDR3, the DNA is TGTGCCAGCAGCCGTTCACAGGGCCCACACGGCTACACCTTC. Protein sequence: CASSRSQGPHGYTF. The full variable domain, in which reference TRBV7-9 and TRBJ1-2 provide the parts outside the CDR3, is DTGVSQNPRHKITKRGQNVTFRCDPISEHNRLYWYRQTLGQGPEFLTYFQNEAQLEKSRLLSDRFSAERPKGSFSTLEIQRTEQGDSAMYLCASSRSQGPHGYTFGSGTRLTVV.

The V gene is TRBV5-1, the J gene TRBJ1-2; TRBD1 might be the D (5 bases). V lost 0 bases and J lost 7, with 16 bases in between. The CDR3 spans 15 residues. Germline V gene sequence: CDR1 SGHRS, CDR2 YFSETQ. The DNA for the CDR3 is TGCGCCAGCAGCTTGGCCTCAGGGCGAAATTCTGGCTACACCTTC. Its protein product is CASSLASGRNSGYTF.

The chain couples TRBV6-5 to TRBJ2-3; maybe TRBD1 (6 bases). Trimming took 5 bases from V and 2 from J, leaving 11 bases between them. Germline-derived CDR1 and CDR2 are MNHEY and SVGAGI. The CDR3 covers 14 residues. The DNA for the CDR3 is TGTGCCAGCAGTCATGGGGGCCCCACAGATACGCAGTATTTT. It yields the protein CASSHGGPTDTQYF.

The chain is built from TRBV2 and TRBJ1-2; D uncertain. In germline, CDR1 is SNHLY, CDR2 FYNNEI. CDR3 length: 12 amino acids. Trimming took off 3 bases at V and 5 bases at J, with 7 bases between the two ends. DNA of the CDR3: TGTGCCAGCAGTGATGTAGATTATGGCTACACCTTC. It specifies CASSDVDYGYTF.

This rearrangement joins TRBV18 to TRBJ2-1; 8 bases are a match to TRBD1. CDR3 size: 11 residues. Unmatched junction bases numbered 3, after V lost 5 bases and J lost 12 bases. Germline CDR1 is KGHSH and CDR2 is LQKENI. CDR3 sequence reads: CASSGGQGQFF. As DNA, the CDR3 is TGTGCCAGCTCAGGTGGACAGGGGCAGTTCTTC.

The V call is TRBV27, the J call TRBJ2-7, with D possibly TRBD1 on 5 matching bases. The CDR3 runs to 14 residues. Germline CDR1 is MNHEY and CDR2 is SMNVEV (reference sequence). V was cut by 5 bases and J by 3 bases, with 14 bases left in between. The CDR3 loop reads CASSPRQPFYEQYF. The CDR3 nucleotides read TGTGCCAGCAGTCCAAGACAGCCTTTCTACGAGCAGTACTTC.

This clone was observed a few times. The chain combines TRBV7-3 with TRBJ1-5; D is unresolved. Deletions cut 8 bases from V and 5 bases from J, with 7 bases between. Germline loops: CDR1 SGHTA, CDR2 FQGTGA. The CDR3 is 11 residues long. CDR3 nucleotides: TGTGCCAGCTTACTACATCAGCCCCAGCATTTT. Protein sequence: CASLLHQPQHF.

The chain combines TRBV4-1 with TRBJ2-2; TRBD1 matches 8 bases. J gave up 1 base and V 0 bases, and 7 bases lay outside the gene matches. CDR3 length: 18 residues. In germline, CDR1 is MGHRA, CDR2 YSYEKL. This chain's CDR3 is CASSQDHPGGLNTGELFF. The CDR3 DNA reads as TGCGCCAGCAGCCAAGATCACCCAGGGGGCCTGAACACCGGGGAGCTGTTTTTT.

The V call is TRBV27, the J call TRBJ2-5; no clear D. The DNA end is a closer match to TRBJ2-7, so the J assignment may be wrong. The germline V gene has CDR1 MNHEY and CDR2 SMNVEV (reference sequence). CDR3 length: 11 residues. CDR3 region: CASSPLYEQYF. In DNA form, the CDR3 reads TGTGCCAGCAGTCCCCTTTACGAGCAGTACTTC.

The chain employs TRBV5-1 and TRBJ2-2; D call uncertain. CDR3 length: 15 amino acids. The germline CDR1 and CDR2 sequences are SGHRS and YFSETQ. V gave up 4 bases and J gave up 4 bases, with 14 bases separating them. The CDR3 nucleotides are TGCGCCAGCAGCCCCCCCACAGACATCACCGGGGAGCTGTTTTTT. Its protein is CASSPPTDITGELFF. The entire variable domain, with the rest obtained from reference TRBV5-1 and TRBJ2-2, is as follows: KAGVTQTPRYLIKTRGQQVTLSCSPISGHRSVSWYQQTPGQGLQFLFEYFSETQRNKGNFPGRFSGRQFSNSRSEMNVSTLELGDSALYLCASSPPTDITGELFFGEGSRLTVL.

The chain links TRBV7-2 to TRBJ1-1, with a tentative D call TRBD1 (6 bases). Germline CDR1 and CDR2: SGHTA and FQGNSA. The CDR3 runs 15 residues. V dropped 2 bases and J dropped 3 bases, with 13 bases sitting between them. In DNA, the CDR3 is TGTGCCAGCAGCTTAAGGTTAGGGGGATACACTGAAGCTTTCTTT. This gives the protein CASSLRLGGYTEAFF.

This chain joins TRBV25-1 and TRBJ2-4; 8 nucleotides agree with TRBD1. This CDR3 is built from 15 residues. V lost 3 bases to trimming and J lost 9 bases; unmatched junction nucleotides: 10. CDR1 MGHDK and CDR2 SYGVNS come from the germline V gene. The CDR3 DNA reads as TGTGCCAGCAGTGATCGGACAGGGAACCGGGCCATTCAGTACTTC. Amino acids: CASSDRTGNRAIQYF.

This clone was seen a handful of times. The chain is built from TRBV14 and TRBJ1-4, with TRBD1 matching over 7 bases. V gave up 5 bases and J gave up 0 bases; unmatched junction bases: 3. Germline V gene lookup returns CDR1 SGHDN and CDR2 FVKESK. This CDR3 has 15 amino acids. The CDR3 here is CASSYTGATNEKLFF. CDR3 bases: TGTGCCAGCAGCTATACAGGGGCAACTAATGAAAAACTGTTTTTT.

V usage is TRBV19 and J usage is TRBJ2-1; 8 nucleotides align to TRBD2. The J segment lost 6 bases and the V segment lost 7 bases, leaving 8 bases of the junction unmatched. CDR3 size: 14 residues. Germline CDR1 LNHDA, CDR2 SQIVND (reference sequence). The CDR3 sequence is CASNSQRGRNEQFF. The CDR3 DNA reads as TGTGCCAGTAATTCCCAGCGGGGGCGCAATGAGCAGTTCTTC.

This clone came up a few times. This same CDR3 is encoded by further DNA sequences in the sample. The chain is built from TRBV7-2 and TRBJ1-1; 8 nucleotides agree with TRBD1. The CDR3 consists of 14 residues. Germline V CDR1 and CDR2: SGHTA, FQGNSA. V gave up 1 base and J gave up 6 bases; unmatched junction bases: 4. Written as DNA, the CDR3 is TGTGCCAGCAGCTTAGGTAGGGACAGGTCTGAAGCTTTCTTT. It encodes CASSLGRDRSEAFF.

CDR3 protein: CASTIAGGTDTQYF. DNA of the CDR3: TGTGCCAGCACCATAGCGGGCGGCACAGATACGCAGTATTTT. This sequence joins TRBV28 and TRBJ2-3; 7 bases are shared with TRBD2. Germline assignment: CDR1 MDHEN and CDR2 SYDVKM. J gave up 1 base and V 7 bases, and 5 bases lay outside the gene matches. CDR3 length: 14 amino acids.

This clone was seen once. The rearrangement links TRBV6-5 to TRBJ1-6; a weak D match, TRBD1 (6 bases). Trimming removed 5 bases from V and 7 bases from J, with 12 bases in between. CDR1 and CDR2 from the germline V gene are MNHEY and SVGAGI. This CDR3 is 14 amino acids long. For the CDR3, the DNA is TGTGCCAGCAGTCCTGGGGGCGGGAATTCACCCCTCCACTTT. Amino acids: CASSPGGGNSPLHF.